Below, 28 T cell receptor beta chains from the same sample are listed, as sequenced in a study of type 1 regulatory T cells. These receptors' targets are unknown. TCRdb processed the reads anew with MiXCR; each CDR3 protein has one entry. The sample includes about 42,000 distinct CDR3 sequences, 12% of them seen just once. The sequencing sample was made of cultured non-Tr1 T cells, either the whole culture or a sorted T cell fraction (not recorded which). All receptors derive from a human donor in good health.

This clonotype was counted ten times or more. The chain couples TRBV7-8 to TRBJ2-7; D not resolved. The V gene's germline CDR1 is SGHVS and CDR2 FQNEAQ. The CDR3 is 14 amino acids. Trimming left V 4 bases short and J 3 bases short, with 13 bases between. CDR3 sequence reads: CASSSDGRFYEQYF. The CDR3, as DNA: TGTGCCAGCAGCTCCGACGGAAGATTCTACGAGCAGTACTTC.

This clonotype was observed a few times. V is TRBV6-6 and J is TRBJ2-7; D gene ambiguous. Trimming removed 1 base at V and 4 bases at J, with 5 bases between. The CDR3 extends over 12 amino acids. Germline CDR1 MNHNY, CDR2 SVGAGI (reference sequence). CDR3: CASSYLKYEQYF. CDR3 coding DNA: TGTGCCAGCAGTTACTTGAAATACGAGCAGTACTTC.

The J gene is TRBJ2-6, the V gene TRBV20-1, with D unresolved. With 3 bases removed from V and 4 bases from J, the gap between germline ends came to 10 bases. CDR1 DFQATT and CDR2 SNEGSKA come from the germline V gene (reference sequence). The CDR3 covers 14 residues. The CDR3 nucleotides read TGCAGTGCTAGTTCGAGTGGGGGGGCCAACGTCCTGACTTTC. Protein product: CSASSSGGANVLTF.

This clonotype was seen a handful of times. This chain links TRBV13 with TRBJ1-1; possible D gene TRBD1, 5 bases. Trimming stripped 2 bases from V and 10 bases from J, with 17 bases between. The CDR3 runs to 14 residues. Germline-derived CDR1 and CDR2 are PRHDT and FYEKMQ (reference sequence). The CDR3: CASSLTRVLGRAFF. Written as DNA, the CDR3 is TGTGCCAGCAGCTTAACCCGGGTCCTGGGGCGAGCTTTCTTT.

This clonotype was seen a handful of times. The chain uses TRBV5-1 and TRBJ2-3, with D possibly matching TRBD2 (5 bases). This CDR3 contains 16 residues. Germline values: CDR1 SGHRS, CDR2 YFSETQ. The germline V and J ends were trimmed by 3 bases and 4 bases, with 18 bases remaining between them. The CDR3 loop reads CASSSSPEGWADTQYF. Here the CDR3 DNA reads TGCGCCAGCAGCTCGTCCCCAGAGGGCTGGGCAGATACGCAGTATTTT. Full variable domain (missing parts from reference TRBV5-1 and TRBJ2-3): KAGVTQTPRYLIKTRGQQVTLSCSPISGHRSVSWYQQTPGQGLQFLFEYFSETQRNKGNFPGRFSGRQFSNSRSEMNVSTLELGDSALYLCASSSSPEGWADTQYFGPGTRLTVL.

The CDR3 sequence: CASRAGVNEQFF. Written as DNA, the CDR3 is TGCGCCAGCAGGGCGGGAGTAAATGAGCAGTTCTTC. V gene TRBV23-1 combines with J gene TRBJ2-1; 7 nucleotides line up with TRBD2. TRBV23-1 is placed among ORFs of uncertain function. V shed 6 bases, J shed 7 bases, and the junction held 3 bases outside the gene matches. CDR3 length: 12 residues.

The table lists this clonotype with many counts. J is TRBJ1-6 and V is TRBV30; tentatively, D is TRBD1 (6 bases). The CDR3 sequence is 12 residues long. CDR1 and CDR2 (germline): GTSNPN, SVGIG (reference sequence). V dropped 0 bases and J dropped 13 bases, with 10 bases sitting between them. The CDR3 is CAWSVIQGPLHF. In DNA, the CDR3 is TGTGCCTGGAGTGTGATCCAGGGGCCCCTCCACTTT.

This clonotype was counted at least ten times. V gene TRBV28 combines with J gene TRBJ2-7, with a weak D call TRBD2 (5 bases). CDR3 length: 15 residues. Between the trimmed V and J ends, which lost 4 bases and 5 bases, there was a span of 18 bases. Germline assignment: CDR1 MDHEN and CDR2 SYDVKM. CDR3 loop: CASSSPSGAMDEQYF. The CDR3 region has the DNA TGTGCCAGCAGTTCCCCGAGCGGAGCAATGGACGAGCAGTACTTC. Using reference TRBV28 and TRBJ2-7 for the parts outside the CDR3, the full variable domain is DVKVTQSSRYLVKRTGEKVFLECVQDMDHENMFWYRQDPGLGLRLIYFSYDVKMKEKGDIPEGYSVSREKKERFSLILESASTNQTSMYLCASSSPSGAMDEQYFGPGTRLTVT.

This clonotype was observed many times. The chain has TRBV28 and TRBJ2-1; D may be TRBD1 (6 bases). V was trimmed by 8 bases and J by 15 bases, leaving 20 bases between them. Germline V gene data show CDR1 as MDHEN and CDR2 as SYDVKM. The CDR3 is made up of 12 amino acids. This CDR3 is CASVKQGGLSFF. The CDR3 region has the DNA TGTGCCAGCGTAAAACAGGGTGGTCTTTCGTTCTTC.

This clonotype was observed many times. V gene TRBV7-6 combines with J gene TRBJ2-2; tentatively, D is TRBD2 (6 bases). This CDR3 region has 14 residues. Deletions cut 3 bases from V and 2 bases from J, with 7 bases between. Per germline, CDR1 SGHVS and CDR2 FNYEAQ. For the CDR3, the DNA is TGTGCCAGCAGCTTTGGACTAAACACCGGGGAGCTGTTTTTT. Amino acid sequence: CASSFGLNTGELFF.

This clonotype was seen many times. The CDR3 sequence is CSASAGGRGGSPLHF. The DNA for the CDR3 is TGCAGTGCTAGTGCAGGCGGCAGGGGAGGGTCACCCCTCCACTTT. V usage is TRBV20-1 and J usage is TRBJ1-6, with D perhaps matching TRBD1 (6 bases). This CDR3 has 15 amino acids. Trimming took off 3 bases at V and 10 bases at J, with 19 bases between the two ends. Germline assignment: CDR1 DFQATT and CDR2 SNEGSKA (reference sequence).

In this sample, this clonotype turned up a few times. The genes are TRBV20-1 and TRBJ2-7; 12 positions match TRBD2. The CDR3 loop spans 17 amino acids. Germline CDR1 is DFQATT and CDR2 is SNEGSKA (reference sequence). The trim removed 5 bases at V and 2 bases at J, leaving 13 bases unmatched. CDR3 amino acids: CSAAAGTSGSLTYEQYF. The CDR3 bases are TGCAGTGCTGCCGCCGGGACTAGCGGGTCGTTGACCTACGAGCAGTACTTC.

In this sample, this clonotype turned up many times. Here the CDR3 reads CASSLDRWGSEYGYTF. The CDR3 nucleotides are TGCGCCAGCAGCTTGGATCGTTGGGGCAGTGAATATGGCTACACCTTC. V gene TRBV5-1 combines with J gene TRBJ1-2; a weak D match, TRBD1 (5 bases). From germline, CDR1 is SGHRS and CDR2 YFSETQ. The CDR3 contains 16 residues. Deletions cut 0 bases from V and 5 bases from J, with 17 bases between.

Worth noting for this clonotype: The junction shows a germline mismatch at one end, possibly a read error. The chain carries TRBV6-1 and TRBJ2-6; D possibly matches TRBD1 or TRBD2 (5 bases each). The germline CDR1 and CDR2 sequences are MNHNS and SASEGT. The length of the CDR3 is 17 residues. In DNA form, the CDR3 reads TGTGCCAGCATTCTAGGGACGGGCCTCTCTGGGACCAACGTCCTGACTTTC. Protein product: CASILGTGLSGTNVLTF.

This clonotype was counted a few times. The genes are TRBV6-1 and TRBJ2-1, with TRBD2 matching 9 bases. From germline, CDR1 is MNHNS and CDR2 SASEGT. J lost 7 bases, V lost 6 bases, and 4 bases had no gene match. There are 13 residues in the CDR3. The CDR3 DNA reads TGTGCCAGCAGGATGACTAGCGGTAATGAGCAGTTCTTC. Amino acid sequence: CASRMTSGNEQFF.

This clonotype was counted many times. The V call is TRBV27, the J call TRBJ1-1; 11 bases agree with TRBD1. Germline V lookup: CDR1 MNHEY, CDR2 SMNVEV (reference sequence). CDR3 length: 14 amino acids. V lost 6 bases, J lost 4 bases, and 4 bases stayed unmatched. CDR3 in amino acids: CASREGQGVTEAFF. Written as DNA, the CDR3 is TGTGCCAGCAGAGAGGGACAGGGGGTCACTGAAGCTTTCTTT.

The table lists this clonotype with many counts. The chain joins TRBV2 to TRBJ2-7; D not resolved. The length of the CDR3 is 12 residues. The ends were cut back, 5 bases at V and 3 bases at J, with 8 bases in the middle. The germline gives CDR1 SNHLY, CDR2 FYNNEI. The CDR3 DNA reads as TGTGCCAGCAGTAACCAAGGCTACGAGCAGTACTTC. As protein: CASSNQGYEQYF.

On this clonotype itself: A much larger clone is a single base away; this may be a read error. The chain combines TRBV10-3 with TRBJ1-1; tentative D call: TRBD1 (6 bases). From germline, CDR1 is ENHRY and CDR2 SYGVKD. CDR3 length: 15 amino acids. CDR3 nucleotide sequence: TGTACCATCAGTGAGCGTGGAGGGGGAAACACTGAAGCTTTCTTT. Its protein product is CTISERGGGNTEAFF.

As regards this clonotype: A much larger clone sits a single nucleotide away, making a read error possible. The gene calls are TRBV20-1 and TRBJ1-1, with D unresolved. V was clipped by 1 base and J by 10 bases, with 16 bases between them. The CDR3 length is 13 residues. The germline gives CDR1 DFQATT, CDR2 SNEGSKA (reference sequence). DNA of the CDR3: TGCAGTGCTAGAGGTCCGAGGGCGGCGGGAGCTTTCTTT. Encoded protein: CSARGPRAAGAFF.

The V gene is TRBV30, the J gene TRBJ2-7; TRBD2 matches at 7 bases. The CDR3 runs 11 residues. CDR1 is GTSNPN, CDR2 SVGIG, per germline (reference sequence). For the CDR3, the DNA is TGTTCCTCGGGACTATCCTACGAGCAGTACTTC. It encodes CSSGLSYEQYF.

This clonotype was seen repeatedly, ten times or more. In nucleotides, the CDR3 is TGTGCCAGCAGTTTGTACCCACCCCTTTCGGACGATTACGAGCAGTACTTC. Protein product: CASSLYPPLSDDYEQYF. The chain has TRBV27 and TRBJ2-7; D uncertain. The germline V and J ends were trimmed by 3 bases and 4 bases, with 22 bases remaining between them. The germline V gene encodes CDR1 MNHEY and CDR2 SMNVEV (reference sequence). The CDR3 is 17 residues long.

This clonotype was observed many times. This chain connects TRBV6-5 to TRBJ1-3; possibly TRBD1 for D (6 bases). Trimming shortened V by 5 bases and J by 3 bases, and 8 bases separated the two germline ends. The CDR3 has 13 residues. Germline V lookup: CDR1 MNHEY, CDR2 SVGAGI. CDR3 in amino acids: CASSTGNGNTIYF. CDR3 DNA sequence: TGTGCCAGCAGTACAGGGAATGGAAACACCATATATTTT.

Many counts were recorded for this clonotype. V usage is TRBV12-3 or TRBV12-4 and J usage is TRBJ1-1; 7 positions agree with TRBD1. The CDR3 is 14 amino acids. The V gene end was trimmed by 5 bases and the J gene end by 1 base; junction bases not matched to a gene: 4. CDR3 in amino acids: CASSPRTGNTEAFF. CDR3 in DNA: TGTGCCAGCAGTCCGAGGACAGGGAACACTGAAGCTTTCTTT.

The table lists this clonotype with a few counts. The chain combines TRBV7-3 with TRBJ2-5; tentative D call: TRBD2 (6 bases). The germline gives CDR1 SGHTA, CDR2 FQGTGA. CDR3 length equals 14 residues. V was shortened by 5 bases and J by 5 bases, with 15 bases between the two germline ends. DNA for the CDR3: TGTGCCAGCAGCCCGAGCGGAGGGAAGGAGACCCAGTACTTC. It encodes CASSPSGGKETQYF.

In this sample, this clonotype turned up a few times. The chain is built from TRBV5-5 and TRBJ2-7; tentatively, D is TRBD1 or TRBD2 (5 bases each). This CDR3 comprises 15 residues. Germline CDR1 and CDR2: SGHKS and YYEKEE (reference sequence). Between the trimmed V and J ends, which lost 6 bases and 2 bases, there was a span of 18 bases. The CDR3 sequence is CASTSARGSTYEQYF. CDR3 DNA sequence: TGTGCCAGCACTTCCGCCCGGGGCAGCACCTACGAGCAGTACTTC.

CDR3 protein: CASSSGPPGQGDGELFF. The CDR3 DNA reads TGCGCCAGCAGCAGTGGACCGCCCGGTCAGGGGGACGGGGAGCTGTTTTTT. The rearrangement links TRBV5-1 to TRBJ2-2; 7 bases agree with TRBD1. Germline CDR1 SGHRS, CDR2 YFSETQ. With 4 bases clipped from V and 7 bases from J, the junction kept 16 bases outside the gene matches. The CDR3 is made up of 17 amino acids. The full variable domain, with the rest looked up from reference TRBV5-1 and TRBJ2-2, is KAGVTQTPRYLIKTRGQQVTLSCSPISGHRSVSWYQQTPGQGLQFLFEYFSETQRNKGNFPGRFSGRQFSNSRSEMNVSTLELGDSALYLCASSSGPPGQGDGELFFGEGSRLTVL.

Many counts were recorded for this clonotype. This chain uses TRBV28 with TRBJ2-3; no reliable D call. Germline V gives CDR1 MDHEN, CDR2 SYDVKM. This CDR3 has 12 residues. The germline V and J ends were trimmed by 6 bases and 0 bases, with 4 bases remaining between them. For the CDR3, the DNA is TGTGCCAGCAGGGATAGCACAGATACGCAGTATTTT. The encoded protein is CASRDSTDTQYF.

The chain's CDR3 is CSASFFYGQETQYF. CDR3 nucleotide sequence: TGCAGTGCTAGTTTCTTTTACGGACAAGAGACCCAGTACTTC. The chain uses TRBV20-1 and TRBJ2-5; D ambiguous. The CDR3 sequence is 14 residues long. CDR1 and CDR2 (germline): DFQATT, SNEGSKA (reference sequence). The germline V and J ends were trimmed by 3 bases and 2 bases, with 13 bases remaining between them.